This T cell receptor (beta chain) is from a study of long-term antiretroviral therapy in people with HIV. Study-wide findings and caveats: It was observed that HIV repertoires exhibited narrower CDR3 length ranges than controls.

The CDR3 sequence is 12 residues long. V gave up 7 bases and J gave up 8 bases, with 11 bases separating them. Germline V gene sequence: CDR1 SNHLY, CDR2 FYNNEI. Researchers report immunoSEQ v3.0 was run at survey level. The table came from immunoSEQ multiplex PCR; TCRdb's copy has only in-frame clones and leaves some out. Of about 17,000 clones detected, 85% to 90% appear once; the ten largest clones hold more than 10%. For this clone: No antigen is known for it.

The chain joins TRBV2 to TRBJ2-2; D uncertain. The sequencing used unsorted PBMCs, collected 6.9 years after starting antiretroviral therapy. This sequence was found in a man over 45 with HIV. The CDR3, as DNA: TGTGCCAGCACCTATTACGGGGGGGAGCTGTTTTTT. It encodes CASTYYGGELFF.